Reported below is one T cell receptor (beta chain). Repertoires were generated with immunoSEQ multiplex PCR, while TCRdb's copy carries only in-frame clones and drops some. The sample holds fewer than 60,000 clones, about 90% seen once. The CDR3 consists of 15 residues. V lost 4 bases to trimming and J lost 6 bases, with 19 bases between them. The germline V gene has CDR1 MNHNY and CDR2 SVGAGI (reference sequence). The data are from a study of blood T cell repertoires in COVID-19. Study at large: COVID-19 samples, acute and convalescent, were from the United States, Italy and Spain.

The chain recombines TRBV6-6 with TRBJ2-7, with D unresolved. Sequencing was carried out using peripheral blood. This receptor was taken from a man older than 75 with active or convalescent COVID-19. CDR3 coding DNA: TGTGCCAGCAGTTTCCCCCCCCCTACGGGTAGCGAGCAGTACTTC. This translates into CASSFPPPTGSEQYF.